This paragraph covers one T cell receptor beta chain sequence. The table came from immunoSEQ multiplex PCR; TCRdb's copy has only in-frame clones and leaves some out. The sample yields approximately 240,000 clones, approximately 86% seen once. This entry is derived from a study of blood T cell repertoires in COVID-19. The CDR3 is made up of 14 amino acids. CDR1 is SGHRS and CDR2 is YFSETQ in the germline V gene. Losses at the gene ends were 6 bases for V and 3 bases for J; bases not matched to a gene: 5. This chain uses TRBV5-1 with TRBJ2-7; 11 bases are a match to TRBD1. This receptor was identified in a woman at least 80 years old with active or convalescent COVID-19. Input material: peripheral blood. This chain's CDR3 is CASNEGQGGYEQYF. The CDR3 nucleotides are TGCGCCAGCAATGAGGGACAGGGGGGCTACGAGCAGTACTTC.